These T cell receptor beta chains were read from a single sample in a study of response to subunit inactivated influenza vaccine. A single record per CDR3 protein comes from TCRdb applying MiXCR to the RT-PCR reads. The sample lists around 710,000 distinct CDR3 sequences; roughly 13% were seen once. Here the sequenced sample was PBMCs from blood, taken 14 to 15 days before vaccination. The receptors come from a man between 50 and 59 years old who received an inactivated influenza vaccine. CDR3s leave out the opening cysteine and the closing phenylalanine or tryptophan. Expanded clones get a size class; other rows say once, few or many, or leave the size out.

v_call clone_size cdr3_aa
TRBV4-1 few ASSQLSGGDEEQF
TRBV7-9 - ASILPGAQSTDTQY
TRBV27 many ATQMRGGANTGELF
TRBV7-9 few ASSFIGADTQY
TRBV5-1 many ASSGTESGNEQF
TRBV15 few ATSSETGRNQPQH
TRBV6-1 few ATDPAPNTGELF
TRBV12-3/TRBV12-4 few ASSFPGTGKTEQF
TRBV11-2 - ASGPSWEGLYEQY
TRBV7-2 few ASSSQAGSTDTQY
TRBV15 few ATSRDGASGEKLF
TRBV28 - ASHDRAPPDTQY
TRBV15 few ATSRDSRGHQPQH
TRBV12-3/TRBV12-4 few ATGFSYNEQF
TRBV10-3 - AIKIGVNTEAF
TRBV3-1 many ASSQGGGYGYT
TRBV18 - ASSPPDHTDTQY
TRBV30 few AWRRDRALSYEQY
TRBV6-2/TRBV6-3 few ASSYLPGQAVFLGPEAF
TRBV25-1 - ASSDWGSEKLF
TRBV12-3/TRBV12-4 - ASSPSGTPGGSCF
TRBV6-2/TRBV6-3 - ASSHGQEERYSNQPQH
TRBV18 many ASSTGQGTYEQY
TRBV5-1 - ASSGGLAGAKDTQY
TRBV29-1 few SVSTGNEQF
TRBV12-3/TRBV12-4 few ASRRGSHEQY
TRBV5-1 - ASSLAARAEETQY
TRBV5-1 - ASSLVGLNQPQH
TRBV12-3/TRBV12-4 few ASRYSGPTDTQY
TRBV4-3 - ASSQAPAGATGGDGYT
TRBV27 - ASSYGTSGTYSYEQY
TRBV20-1 many SARIGVETQY
TRBV20-1 - SAAKTYEQY
TRBV4-1 - ASSQERQGGTEAF
TRBV28 - ASSLLGGEGNEQF
TRBV3-1 - ASSLAGEATDTQY
TRBV3-1 many ASSQVTGTGELF
TRBV2 - ASKHRATSGSDEQF
TRBV9 - ASSVDQGQSGSPLH
TRBV30 - AWTPRDRTTYEQY
TRBV11-2 - ASSLHSGGAADTQY
TRBV3-1 few ASSHNRGPPSYNEQF
TRBV29-1 - SVDRTNQETQY
TRBV20-1 - SARDGRPGELF
TRBV20-1 - SAKGQGPYSNQPQH
TRBV12-3/TRBV12-4 - ASSLGPAGGNEQF
TRBV6-1 - ASSVQETNYGYT
TRBV12-3/TRBV12-4 - ASSLKGKEF